The rows below give T cell receptor beta chains drawn from one sample of a study of tissue T cells after allogeneic stem cell transplantation. Profiled with immunoSEQ multiplex PCR; TCRdb holds only in-frame clones, not every one. The repertoire holds several thousand clones, with roughly 63% as singletons. The input for sequencing was tissue from the stomach, taken at autopsy. These receptors all stem from a woman aged 18-49 years with breast cancer. Each CDR3 is given with its conserved first and last residue. D genes are given only for firm matches. Rows give clone size only sometimes, using once, few, many, or a class for an expanded clone.

abundance	d_gene	j_gene	v_gene	CDR3nt	CDR3aa
once	-	TRBJ1-1	TRBV6-5	TGTGCCAGCTTGAAAGATGCCAACACTGAAGCTTTCTTT	CASLKDANTEAFF
-	-	TRBJ2-7	TRBV4-1	TGCGCCAGCAGCCAAGATAGCGGTATTGTTTGGGACTCAACCTACGAGCAGTACTTC	CASSQDSGIVWDSTYEQYF
-	TRBD1	TRBJ1-2	TRBV19	TGTGCCAGTAGTTTCAGGGGGTCCGGCGGCTACACCTTC	CASSFRGSGGYTF
-	-	TRBJ2-7	TRBV20-1	TGCAGTCTCGGAGGTACCTACGAGCAGTACTTC	CSLGGTYEQYF
few	-	TRBJ2-3	TRBV19	TGTGCCAGTAGTAGTCGGGCCAGCACAGATACGCAGTATTTT	CASSSRASTDTQYF
few	TRBD1	TRBJ1-2	TRBV5-1	TGCGCCAGCAGCTGGGGGACAGGCGGATATGGCTACACCTTC	CASSWGTGGYGYTF
-	TRBD2	TRBJ2-5	TRBV30	TGTGCCTGGATAAGCGGGACCCAGCCCTCTCAAGAGACCCAGTACTTC	CAWISGTQPSQETQYF
-	-	TRBJ2-3	TRBV30	TGTGCCTGGGGGAGGGGGCCGGTAGATACGCAGTATTTT	CAWGRGPVDTQYF
large	-	TRBJ1-2	TRBV12-3/TRBV12-4	TGTGCCAGCAGTTTGCGTCAAATATATGGCTACACCTTC	CASSLRQIYGYTF
-	-	TRBJ1-3	TRBV15	TGTGCCACCAGTCAACAGGTCCTGAATTCTGGAAACACCATATATTTT	CATSQQVLNSGNTIYF
-	-	TRBJ2-2	TRBV18	TGTGCCAGCTCACCAAACCCCCAGGGGAACACCGGGGAGCTGTTTTTT	CASSPNPQGNTGELFF
-	TRBD1	TRBJ1-1	TRBV28	TGTGCCAGCAGTTTGCCCCGGACAGGGGTTCGGAACACTGAAGCTTTCTTT	CASSLPRTGVRNTEAFF
once	-	TRBJ2-5	TRBV5-1	TGCGCCAGCAGCTTGGGGACCCAGCAAGAGACCCAGTACTTC	CASSLGTQQETQYF
-	TRBD1	TRBJ2-1	TRBV28	TGTGCCAGCACCCTACAGGGGGCCAATGAGCAGTTCTTC	CASTLQGANEQFF
-	-	TRBJ1-6	TRBV6-5	TGTGCCAGCAGGGCAGGGTTATATTCACCCCTCCACTTT	CASRAGLYSPLHF
-	-	TRBJ2-1	TRBV6-4	TGTGCCAGCAGTGACTCCGTGGAGGCGGGTCACAATGAGCAGTTCTTC	CASSDSVEAGHNEQFF
-	TRBD1	TRBJ2-7	TRBV11-1	TGTGCCAGCGGGGGACAGGGGGGCTCCTACGAGCAGTACTTC	CASGGQGGSYEQYF
-	TRBD1	TRBJ1-5	TRBV6-4	TGTGCCAGCAGTGGGGTCAGGGGGCGAGAGGATCAGCCCCAGCATTTT	CASSGVRGREDQPQHF
-	-	TRBJ1-5	TRBV3-1/TRBV3-2	TGTGCCAGCAGCCAAACCTGGAGCCAGCCCCAGCATTTT	CASSQTWSQPQHF
few	-	TRBJ1-2	TRBV10-2	TGCGCCAGCAGTAACGGGCCCACCTACTGGGGCTACACCTTC	CASSNGPTYWGYTF
-	-	TRBJ1-1	TRBV2	TGTGCCAGCAGTGCGTTATTAACTCTTGAAGCTTTCTTT	CASSALLTLEAFF
few	-	TRBJ2-1	TRBV6-1	TGTGCCAGCAGTGAACTCCAGTTATCCTACAATGAGCAGTTCTTC	CASSELQLSYNEQFF
few	-	TRBJ2-3	TRBV27	TGTGCCAGCAGAGAGACCCCCTGGGGAATACCGAGTGCAGATACGCAGTATTTT	CASRETPWGIPSADTQYF
few	-	TRBJ1-2	TRBV11-2	TGTGCCAGCAGCTTAGATGTCGGGGGACTTAACTATGGCTACACCTTC	CASSLDVGGLNYGYTF
-	TRBD1	TRBJ1-3	TRBV18	TGTGCCAGCTCACTCCAGGGGGCAGGAAACACCATATATTTT	CASSLQGAGNTIYF
medium-sized	-	TRBJ2-2	TRBV9	TGTGCCAGCAGCGTAGCGGTCTCCGGGGAGCTGTTTTTT	CASSVAVSGELFF
-	-	TRBJ1-4	TRBV28	TGTGCCAGCAGTACACAGGGCGGTGATGAAAAACTGTTTTTT	CASSTQGGDEKLFF
few	TRBD2	TRBJ2-7	TRBV5-3	TGTGCCAGAAGCTCCGAGGCGGGCGGGAGCCCTCGACAGCACGAGCAGTACTTC	CARSSEAGGSPRQHEQYF
-	TRBD1	TRBJ1-1	TRBV3-1/TRBV3-2	TGTGCCAGCAGCCTCCGGGACAGGGGAGGGCTGGGGGCTTTCTTT	CASSLRDRGGLGAFF
-	-	TRBJ2-5	TRBV1	TGCACCAGCAGCCAGGCCCAAGAGACCCAGTACTTC	CTSSQAQETQYF
few	-	TRBJ1-4	TRBV18	TGTGCCAGCTCACCAACACCGACTGCGGAACTGTTTTTT	CASSPTPTAELFF
once	TRBD1	TRBJ1-5	TRBV6-5	TGTGCCAGCACCAAGGGACAGAACGATCAGCCCCAGCATTTT	CASTKGQNDQPQHF
-	TRBD2	TRBJ2-1	TRBV5-1	TGCGCCAGCACCCTAGCGGGAGGGGGAAATGAGCAGTTCTTC	CASTLAGGGNEQFF
-	-	TRBJ1-2	TRBV19	TGTGCCAGTAGTATGGGTCGGGAGGATGGCTACACCTTC	CASSMGREDGYTF
-	TRBD2	TRBJ2-6	TRBV28	TGTGCCAGCAGTTTTTGGGGACTAGGCTCTGGGGCCAACGTCCTGACTTTC	CASSFWGLGSGANVLTF
-	-	TRBJ1-4	TRBV6-2/TRBV6-3	TGTGCCAGCAGTCTGCTCGGTGGTATGGGGGACGAAAAACTGTTTTTT	CASSLLGGMGDEKLFF
-	-	TRBJ2-1	TRBV5-6	TGTGCCAGCAGTCCAAAAAGGCGGGCCCCTGAATACAATGAGCAGTTCTTC	CASSPKRRAPEYNEQFF
few	-	TRBJ2-1	TRBV7-2	TGTGCCAGCAGCTTAGCAACAGGGCCCAGCTACAATGAGCAGTTCTTC	CASSLATGPSYNEQFF
-	TRBD1	TRBJ2-5	TRBV13	TGTGCCAGCAGCGGACAGGGGGCTAATTGGGAGACCCAGTACTTC	CASSGQGANWETQYF